This T cell receptor beta chain originates from a study of T-cell memory formation after mild COVID-19. The TCR alpha and TCR beta cDNA libraries, bearing sample barcodes and UMIs, were generated by 5'RACE using constant-segment primers. TCRdb recomputed calls from the 5' RACE reads with MiXCR, one row per CDR3 protein. The sample comprises about 350,000 distinct CDR3 sequences, about an eighth of which are singletons, and approximately 21% rests with the top ten. The CDR3 extends over 12 amino acids. CDR1 MDHEN and CDR2 SYDVKM come from the germline V gene. Trimming shortened V by 6 bases and J by 3 bases, and 8 bases separated the two germline ends.

Sequenced material: PBMCs or a T cell subset sorted from them (not recorded which). This clonotype was sampled from a man between 18 and 29 years old who had mild COVID-19 (a few samples of this study predate the infection). Cell type and time point are not known. V gene TRBV28 combines with J gene TRBJ1-2; D is undetermined. The CDR3 DNA sequence: TGTGCCAGCAGCCGCCTCTACTATGGCTACACCTTC. It is translated as CASSRLYYGYTF.